A selection of T cell receptor beta chains follows, all from one sample in a study of T cell repertoires in cytomegalovirus infection. TCRdb recomputed calls from the reads with MiXCR, one row per CDR3 protein. The sample comprises around 330,000 distinct CDR3 sequences, 15% to 20% of which are singletons, and more than 10% rests with the top ten. Sequencing was performed on PBMCs. These TCRs come from a human donor in good health (CMV status not recorded). Some clones in this sample may be carry-over from other donors' samples. Both conserved end residues are part of each CDR3. A D gene is named only where the DNA matches it firmly. Size values are once, few and many counts, or a class for expanded clones, and some rows have none.

abundance,j_gene,d_gene,v_gene,CDR3aa,CDR3nt
many,TRBJ2-4,NA,TRBV7-8,CASSSVPGSQPNIQYF,TGTGCCAGCAGCTCAGTTCCTGGCAGTCAACCAAACATTCAGTACTTC
many,TRBJ1-4,NA,TRBV7-2,CASSFGPGRTNEKLFF,TGTGCCAGCAGCTTCGGTCCAGGGAGAACTAATGAAAAACTGTTTTTT
NA,TRBJ2-6,TRBD2,TRBV6-6,CASIGLAGSGANVLTF,TGTGCCAGCATAGGACTAGCGGGGTCTGGGGCCAACGTCCTGACTTTC
many,TRBJ1-5,TRBD1,TRBV7-2,CASSLRQGGTQPQHF,TGTGCCAGCAGCCTACGACAGGGGGGGACGCAGCCCCAGCATTTT
NA,TRBJ1-1,NA,TRBV6-5,CASSYSEAMNTEAFF,TGTGCCAGCAGTTACTCAGAGGCTATGAACACTGAAGCTTTCTTT
NA,TRBJ1-1,NA,TRBV19,CASTPGPQNTEAFF,TGTGCCAGTACCCCGGGACCGCAGAACACTGAAGCTTTCTTT
NA,TRBJ2-4,NA,TRBV4-1,CASSQDSYRGDGAKNIQYF,TGCGCCAGCAGCCAAGATAGTTACCGGGGCGATGGGGCCAAAAACATTCAGTACTTC
NA,TRBJ2-2,TRBD2,TRBV2,CASRGLVTTGELFF,TGTGCCAGCAGGGGACTAGTCACGACCGGGGAGCTGTTTTTT
many,TRBJ1-1,NA,TRBV12-3/TRBV12-4,CASSLGPKAFF,TGTGCCAGCAGTTTAGGGCCTAAAGCTTTCTTT
many,TRBJ1-2,NA,TRBV7-2,CASSFGTGSGYGYTF,TGTGCCAGCAGCTTCGGAACAGGGTCTGGCTATGGCTACACCTTC
NA,TRBJ2-1,TRBD2,TRBV5-1,CATRGGSGTYNEQFF,TGCGCCACCAGAGGTGGTAGCGGGACCTACAATGAGCAGTTCTTC
NA,TRBJ2-5,NA,TRBV20-1,CSAREGRQETQYF,TGCAGTGCTAGAGAGGGGAGACAAGAGACCCAGTACTTC
many,TRBJ2-5,TRBD1,TRBV7-6,CASSFGQGAPLETQYF,TGTGCCAGCAGCTTTGGTCAGGGGGCGCCGCTAGAGACCCAGTACTTC
NA,TRBJ2-1,NA,TRBV5-6,CASSLEGSPGGYNEQFF,TGTGCCAGCAGCTTGGAAGGAAGCCCAGGAGGCTACAATGAGCAGTTCTTC
few,TRBJ2-7,NA,TRBV28,CASSSAGTKTYEQYF,TGTGCCAGCAGCTCCGCCGGGACGAAGACCTACGAGCAGTACTTC
NA,TRBJ1-2,NA,TRBV20-1,CSAFQAENYGYTF,TGCAGTGCTTTTCAAGCTGAGAACTATGGCTACACCTTC
NA,TRBJ2-5,TRBD2,TRBV18,CASSPVRGGGASETQYF,TGTGCCAGCTCACCAGTCCGCGGCGGGGGGGCCTCAGAGACCCAGTACTTC
few,TRBJ2-5,NA,TRBV20-1,CSAREVQQETQYF,TGCAGTGCTAGAGAAGTACAGCAAGAGACCCAGTACTTC
many,TRBJ2-7,NA,TRBV7-2,CASSLFQDSTYEQYF,TGTGCCAGCAGCTTATTCCAGGACAGCACCTACGAGCAGTACTTC
few,TRBJ2-7,NA,TRBV11-3,CASSPPEGPPYLEQYF,TGTGCCAGCAGCCCACCAGAAGGGCCCCCCTATTTGGAGCAGTACTTC
few,TRBJ2-3,NA,TRBV5-5,CASTTQPSTDTQYF,TGTGCCAGCACCACCCAGCCAAGCACAGATACGCAGTATTTT
many,TRBJ1-4,NA,TRBV6-1,CASRENEKLFF,TGTGCCAGCAGGGAAAATGAAAAACTGTTTTTT
NA,TRBJ2-1,NA,TRBV2,CASSTRAGSYNEQFF,TGTGCCAGCAGTACCAGGGCGGGCTCCTACAATGAGCAGTTCTTC
many,TRBJ1-6,NA,TRBV7-2,CASSLGSRGMNSPLHF,TGTGCCAGCAGCTTAGGGTCGCGGGGAATGAATTCACCCCTCCACTTT